This entry features one T cell receptor beta chain sequence. Methods used by the authors: Amplification with reference gene primers provided the estimates of nucleated cell counts. The method was immunoSEQ multiplex PCR; TCRdb's version includes in-frame clones alone and lacks a portion of them. Clonal size and the V and J genes are those of that table, whereas D and trimming came from the DNA. The data hold hundreds of thousands of clones, with 88% observed a single time. This entry comes from a study of blood T cell repertoires in COVID-19. Turning to the study itself: Donors in the United States, Italy and Spain gave samples during acute or convalescent COVID-19. In each case, the material was cDNA or gDNA derived from T cells, B-cell-depleted T cells, or PBMCs.

The CDR3 has 14 residues. CDR1 MDHEN and CDR2 SYDVKM come from the germline V gene. Trimming shortened V by 6 bases and J by 1 base, and 10 bases separated the two germline ends. The clonotype originates from an elderly man with acute or convalescent COVID-19. The chain has TRBV28 and TRBJ1-5; perhaps TRBD1 as D (5 bases). The sample was peripheral blood. The CDR3 region is CASRRGGSNQPQHF. DNA of the CDR3: TGTGCCAGCAGGAGGGGAGGGAGCAATCAGCCCCAGCATTTT.